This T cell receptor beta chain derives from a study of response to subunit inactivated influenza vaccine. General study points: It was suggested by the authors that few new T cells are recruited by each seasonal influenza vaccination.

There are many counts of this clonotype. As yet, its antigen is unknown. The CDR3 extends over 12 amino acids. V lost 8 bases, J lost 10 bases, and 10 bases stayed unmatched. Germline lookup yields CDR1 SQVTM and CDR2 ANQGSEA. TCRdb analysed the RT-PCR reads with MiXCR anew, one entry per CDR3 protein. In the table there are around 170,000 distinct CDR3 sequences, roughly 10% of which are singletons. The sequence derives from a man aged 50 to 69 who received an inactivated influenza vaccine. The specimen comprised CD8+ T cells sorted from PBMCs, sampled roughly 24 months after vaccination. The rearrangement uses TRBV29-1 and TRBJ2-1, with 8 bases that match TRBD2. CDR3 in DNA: TGCAGCTTGAGCCCCTCTAGCGGGGAGCAGTTCTTC. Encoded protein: CSLSPSSGEQFF.